One and the same sample provided the 19 T cell receptor beta chains below, sequenced in a study of beta chain features in type 1 diabetes. Whole-study results and caveats: Moderately but significantly shorter TCRB CDR3s were found in Type 1 diabetes patients in all four CD4+ subsets.

These receptors' targets are unknown. The study reverse transcribed the entire isolated RNA, so it sequenced expressed TCRB transcripts. Clones were sequenced by immunoSEQ multiplex PCR, and TCRdb holds only the in-frame ones, with some missing. The sample contains about 99,000 clones, about 26% of which appear only once. Sequenced: central memory CD4+ T cells from blood. The receptor source for this set is a woman aged 18-30 years with type 1 diabetes.

This chain connects TRBV29-1 to TRBJ1-2, with D maybe TRBD1 (5 bases). In germline, CDR1 is SQVTM, CDR2 ANQGSEA. The V gene lost 5 bases and the J gene lost 0 bases, with 19 bases spanning the gap. The CDR3 totals 16 residues. The CDR3 DNA follows: TGCAGCGTTCCGCGGACATTTGCGGCGTCTAACTATGGCTACACCTTC. It encodes CSVPRTFAASNYGYTF. Using reference TRBV29-1 and TRBJ1-2 for the parts outside the CDR3, the full variable domain is SAVISQKPSRDICQRGTSLTIQCQVDSQVTMMFWYRQQPGQSLTLIATANQGSEATYESGFVIDKFPISRPNLTFSTLTVSNMSPEDSSIYLCSVPRTFAASNYGYTFGSGTRLTVV.

The genes are TRBV9 and TRBJ2-5; the match to TRBD2 covers 13 bases. The junction had 8 bases not matched to a gene; V was cut back by 6 bases and J by 6 bases. The CDR3 is 15 residues long. The V gene's germline CDR1 is SGDLS and CDR2 YYNGEE. The CDR3 bases are TGTGCCAGCACCCCGGGACTAGCGGGACAACAGACCCAGTACTTC. Translating gives CASTPGLAGQQTQYF. Based on the CDR3 plus reference TRBV9 and TRBJ2-5, the full variable domain is DSGVTQTPKHLITATGQRVTLRCSPRSGDLSVYWYQQSLDQGLQFLIQYYNGEERAKGNILERFSAQQFPDLHSELNLSSLELGDSALYFCASTPGLAGQQTQYFGPGTRLLVL.

This clone has a handful of counts. The chain carries TRBV4-1 and TRBJ1-2; D unclear. This CDR3 comprises 14 residues. CDR1 and CDR2 (germline): MGHRA, YSYEKL. V was cut by 3 bases and J by 5 bases, with 13 bases left in between. This chain's CDR3 is CASSHQDGGYGYTF. In DNA form, the CDR3 reads TGCGCCAGCAGCCATCAGGATGGTGGGTATGGCTACACCTTC.

The table lists this clone with a few counts. The J gene is TRBJ2-7, the V gene TRBV7-2; TRBD1 might be the D (6 bases). V shed 2 bases and J shed 4 bases, with 15 bases lying between them. The CDR3 length is 15 residues. The germline CDR1 and CDR2 sequences are SGHTA and FQGNSA. The DNA of the CDR3 is TGTGCCAGCAGCTTACCCACAGGGTCGGTATACGAGCAGTACTTC. Amino acid sequence: CASSLPTGSVYEQYF.

DNA of the CDR3: TGTGCCAGTTCGCTAGGTACAGGGGGCAATCAGCCCCAGCATTTT. This encodes CASSLGTGGNQPQHF. The chain couples TRBV19 to TRBJ1-5, with 7 positions matching TRBD1. This CDR3 region has 15 residues. Germline assignment: CDR1 LNHDA and CDR2 SQIVND (reference sequence). The trim removed 8 bases at V and 2 bases at J, leaving 9 bases unmatched. The full variable domain, in which reference TRBV19 and TRBJ1-5 provide the parts outside the CDR3, is DGGITQSPKYLFRKEGQNVTLSCEQNLNHDAMYWYRQDPGQGLRLIYYSQIVNDFQKGDIAEGYSVSREKKESFPLTVTSAQKNPTAFYLCASSLGTGGNQPQHFGDGTRLSIL.

The genes are TRBV7-2 and TRBJ2-1, with D possibly being TRBD1 (5 bases). Germline-derived CDR1 and CDR2 are SGHTA and FQGNSA. The CDR3 has 13 residues. Deletions cut 5 bases from V and 8 bases from J, with 13 bases between. CDR3 amino acids: CASSALKGDEQFF. As DNA, the CDR3 is TGTGCCAGCAGCGCCTTAAAAGGGGATGAGCAGTTCTTC.

The chain has TRBV27 and TRBJ2-3; 7 bases agree with TRBD2. CDR1 MNHEY and CDR2 SMNVEV come from the germline V gene (reference sequence). V was pared by 3 bases and J by 5 bases, with 11 bases of the junction left unmatched. The length of the CDR3 is 16 residues. CDR3 nucleotides: TGTGCCAGCAGTTTCTATTCGGCGGGAGAAAGAGATACGCAGTATTTT. Amino acid sequence: CASSFYSAGERDTQYF.

Only a few counts were recorded for this clone. This chain uses TRBV28 with TRBJ2-7, with TRBD2 as a possible D gene (6 bases). This CDR3 spans 12 amino acids. From germline, CDR1 is MDHEN and CDR2 SYDVKM. Trimming cost V 5 bases and J 3 bases, with 8 bases left between them. As DNA, the CDR3 is TGTGCCAGCAGTCCGGGGGACTACGAGCAGTACTTC. It encodes CASSPGDYEQYF.

The chain carries TRBV30 and TRBJ1-1; TRBD1 matches at 8 bases. V shed 4 bases, J shed 4 bases, and the junction held 11 bases outside the gene matches. Germline CDR1 and CDR2: GTSNPN and SVGIG (reference sequence). The CDR3 spans 15 residues. The DNA for the CDR3 is TGTGCCTGGAATGGGGTACAGGGGGTTGTCACTGAAGCTTTCTTT. It codes for CAWNGVQGVVTEAFF.

The chain couples TRBV27 to TRBJ2-1; TRBD1 is a possible D gene (6 bases). The V end was cut by 5 bases, the J end by 2 bases, with 10 bases between. Germline CDR1 MNHEY, CDR2 SMNVEV (reference sequence). The CDR3 totals 14 residues. The CDR3: CASSRNRAYNEQFF. The CDR3 nucleotides are TGTGCCAGCAGTCGCAACAGGGCCTACAATGAGCAGTTCTTC.

CDR3 sequence reads: CASSRASGRADTQYF. DNA of the CDR3: TGTGCCAGTAGTAGGGCTAGCGGGCGCGCAGATACGCAGTATTTT. The rearrangement uses TRBV19 and TRBJ2-3; TRBD2 matches at 8 bases. The CDR3 consists of 15 residues. Germline values: CDR1 LNHDA, CDR2 SQIVND (reference sequence). The junction had 7 bases not matched to a gene; V was cut back by 4 bases and J by 4 bases.

A few counts support this clone. This chain's CDR3 is CASSLWQVDTEAFF. The DNA for the CDR3 is TGTGCCAGCAGTTTATGGCAGGTCGACACTGAAGCTTTCTTT. The chain joins TRBV28 to TRBJ1-1; D is ambiguous. CDR1 is MDHEN and CDR2 is SYDVKM in the germline V gene. This CDR3 contains 14 residues. V was clipped by 0 bases and J by 3 bases, with 8 bases between them.

There are a few counts of this clone. V is TRBV7-2 and J is TRBJ2-7; 7 nucleotides align to TRBD2. The CDR3 extends over 15 amino acids. Trimming removed 1 base from V and 0 bases from J; junction bases left unmatched: 3. The germline gives CDR1 SGHTA, CDR2 FQGNSA. The CDR3 sequence is CASSLEGGSSYEQYF. For the CDR3, the DNA is TGTGCCAGCAGCTTAGAGGGCGGGAGCTCCTACGAGCAGTACTTC.

This clone was detected a few times. This chain connects TRBV6-5 to TRBJ1-1, with 8 nucleotides matching TRBD1. Germline CDR1 MNHEY, CDR2 SVGAGI. The trim removed 8 bases at V and 1 base at J, leaving 6 bases unmatched. CDR3 length equals 14 residues. DNA for the CDR3: TGTGCCAGCGGGAAGGGACAGGAGAACACTGAAGCTTTCTTT. Its protein is CASGKGQENTEAFF.

The CDR3 DNA reads as TGTGCCAGCGCCGACAGGGGGGTGAACACTGAAGCTTTCTTT. This translates into CASADRGVNTEAFF. V usage is TRBV5-4 and J usage is TRBJ1-1, with 9 bases matching TRBD1. Germline values: CDR1 SGHNT, CDR2 YYREEE (reference sequence). The CDR3 length is 14 residues. The V segment lost 7 bases and the J segment 0 bases; nucleotides outside the gene matches: 4.

The V and J genes are TRBV29-1 and TRBJ2-7, with TRBD1 matching over 9 bases. CDR3 length equals 12 residues. Germline V gene data show CDR1 as SQVTM and CDR2 as ANQGSEA. V was pared by 6 bases and J by 5 bases, with 5 bases of the junction left unmatched. CDR3 protein: CSVGTGSNEQYF. CDR3 coding DNA: TGCAGCGTCGGGACAGGGAGTAACGAGCAGTACTTC.

In this sample, this clone turned up a few times. This sequence joins TRBV28 and TRBJ1-2; a weak D match, TRBD1 (6 bases). The CDR3 is 15 residues long. Trimming left V 5 bases short and J 4 bases short, with 17 bases between. The V gene's germline CDR1 is MDHEN and CDR2 SYDVKM. CDR3 nucleotides: TGTGCCAGCAGTCTGGGGGCCACTTTCAGCTATGGCTACACCTTC. Translated: CASSLGATFSYGYTF.

The rearrangement links TRBV7-8 to TRBJ2-2; unclear D gene. Germline V gives CDR1 SGHVS, CDR2 FQNEAQ. V gave up 0 bases and J gave up 6 bases, with 5 bases separating them. This CDR3 region has 13 residues. CDR3 coding DNA: TGTGCCAGCAGCTTAGCGAGCTCCGGGGAGCTGTTTTTT. Translation gives CASSLASSGELFF. Full variable domain (remainder filled in from reference TRBV7-8 and TRBJ2-2): GAGVSQSPRYKVAKRGQDVALRCDPISGHVSLFWYQQALGQGPEFLTYFQNEAQLDKSGLPSDRFFAERPEGSVSTLKIQRTQQEDSAVYLCASSLASSGELFFGEGSRLTVL.

V gene TRBV6-1 combines with J gene TRBJ2-5; D ambiguous. The CDR3 runs to 15 residues. CDR1 and CDR2 from the germline V gene are MNHNS and SASEGT. V lost 0 bases, J lost 9 bases, and 17 bases lay in between. This CDR3 is CASSEALQSVWAQYF. The CDR3 region has the DNA TGTGCCAGCAGTGAAGCACTACAATCAGTTTGGGCCCAGTACTTC.